This paragraph reports one TCR beta chain. Its antigen is unidentified. A single record per CDR3 protein comes from TCRdb applying MiXCR to the reads. The table records around 310,000 distinct CDR3 sequences, roughly 29% of them present only once. This record comes from a study of T cell repertoires in cytomegalovirus infection. Study summary: Both CMV infection and a matching HLA type were indicated by public TCR beta signatures. Study-wide results and limits: CMV carriers having the relevant HLA were flagged by cumulative public TCR beta family frequency.

From germline, CDR1 is MNHEY and CDR2 SVGAGI. The CDR3 length is 15 residues. Trimming pared 4 bases from V and 2 bases from J, leaving 13 bases between. The receptor was isolated from a human donor in good health (CMV status not recorded). Some clones in this sample may be carry-over from other donors' samples. This specimen was cultured PBMCs, taken from culture after CMV antigen stimulation. This chain links TRBV6-5 with TRBJ2-3; perhaps TRBD1 as D (5 bases). The CDR3 spells CASSSQRQYTDTQYF. CDR3 DNA: TGTGCCAGCAGTTCCCAACGACAGTACACAGATACGCAGTATTTT.